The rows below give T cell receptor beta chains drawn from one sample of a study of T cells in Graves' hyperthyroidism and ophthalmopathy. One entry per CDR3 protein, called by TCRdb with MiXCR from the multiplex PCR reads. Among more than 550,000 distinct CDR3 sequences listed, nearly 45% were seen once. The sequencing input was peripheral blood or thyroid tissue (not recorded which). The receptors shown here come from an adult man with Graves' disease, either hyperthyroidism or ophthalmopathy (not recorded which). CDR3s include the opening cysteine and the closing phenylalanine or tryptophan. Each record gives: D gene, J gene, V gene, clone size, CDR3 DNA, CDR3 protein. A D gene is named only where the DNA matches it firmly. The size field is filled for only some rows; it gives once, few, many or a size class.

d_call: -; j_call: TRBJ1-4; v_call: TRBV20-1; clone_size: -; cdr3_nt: TGCAGTGCTAGAGATAACAGGGCACGAGAAAAACTGTTTTTT; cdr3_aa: CSARDNRAREKLFF
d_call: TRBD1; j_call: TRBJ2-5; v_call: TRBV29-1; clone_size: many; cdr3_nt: TGCAGCGTTGACGAGACAGGGGGCGCCGGGACCCAGTACTTC; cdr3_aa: CSVDETGGAGTQYF
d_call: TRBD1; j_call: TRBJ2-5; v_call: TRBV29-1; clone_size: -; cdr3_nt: TGCAGCGTCCAGGGACAGGGGGTACGGGAGACCCAGTACTTC; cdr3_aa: CSVQGQGVRETQYF
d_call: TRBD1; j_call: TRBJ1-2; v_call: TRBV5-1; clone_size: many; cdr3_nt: TGCGCCAGCAGCTTGGGGGACAGAGGCTACACCTTC; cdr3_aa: CASSLGDRGYTF
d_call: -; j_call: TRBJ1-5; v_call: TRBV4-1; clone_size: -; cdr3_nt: TGCGCCAGCAGCCAAGAATTGACAGATCAGCCCCAGCATTTT; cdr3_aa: CASSQELTDQPQHF
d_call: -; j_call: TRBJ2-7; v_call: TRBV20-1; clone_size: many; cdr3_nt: TGCAGTGCTAGACGGCAGGGGTTCTACGAGCAGTACTTC; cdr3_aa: CSARRQGFYEQYF
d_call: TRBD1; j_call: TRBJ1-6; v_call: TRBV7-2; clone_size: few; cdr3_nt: TGTGCCAGCAGTGCAAGGGACAGGGCTGATTCACCCCTCCACTTT; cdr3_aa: CASSARDRADSPLHF
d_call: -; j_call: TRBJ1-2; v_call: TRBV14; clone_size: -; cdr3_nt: TGTGCCAGCAGCTCCCGGGCTAAAGCCGGCTATGGCTACACCTTC; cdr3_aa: CASSSRAKAGYGYTF
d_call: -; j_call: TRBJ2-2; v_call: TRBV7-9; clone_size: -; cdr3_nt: TGCGCCAGCAGCCAAGATGGTGGGGAGCTGTTTTTT; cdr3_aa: CASSQDGGELFF
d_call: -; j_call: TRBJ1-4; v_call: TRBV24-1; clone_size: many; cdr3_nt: TGTGCCACCAGTGATAACCAGAGGCGGGAGGTGAATGAAAAACTGTTTTTT; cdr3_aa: CATSDNQRREVNEKLFF
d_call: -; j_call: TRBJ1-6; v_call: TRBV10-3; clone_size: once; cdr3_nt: TGTGCCATCAGTGAAGACGGGGTCTATAATTCACCCCTCCACTTT; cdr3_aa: CAISEDGVYNSPLHF
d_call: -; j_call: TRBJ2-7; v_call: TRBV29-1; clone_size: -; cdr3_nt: TGCAGCGTTGGACGGGCGTTTGCCTACGAGCAGTACTTC; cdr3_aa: CSVGRAFAYEQYF
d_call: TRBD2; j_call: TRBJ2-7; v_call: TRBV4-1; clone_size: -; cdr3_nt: TGCGCCAGCAGCCAACTAGCGGGATTCTACGAGCAGTACTTC; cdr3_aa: CASSQLAGFYEQYF
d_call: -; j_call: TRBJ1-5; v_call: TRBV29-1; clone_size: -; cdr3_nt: TGCAGCACCCTTGGGGGGAGCAATCAGCCCCAGCATTTT; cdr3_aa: CSTLGGSNQPQHF
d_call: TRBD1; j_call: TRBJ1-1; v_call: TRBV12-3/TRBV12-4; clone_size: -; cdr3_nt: TGTGCCAGCGGAAAGCCAGGGGGGACGGCTTTCTTT; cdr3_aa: CASGKPGGTAFF
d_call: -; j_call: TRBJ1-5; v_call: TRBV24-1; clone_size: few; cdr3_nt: TGTGCCAGCAGTCTGGGAGGGACCAGAAATCAGCCCCAGCATTTT; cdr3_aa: CASSLGGTRNQPQHF
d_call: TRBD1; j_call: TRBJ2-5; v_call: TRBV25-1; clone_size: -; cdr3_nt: TGTGCCAGCAGTCAAGTGACAGGGGGCGACGAGACCCAGTACTTC; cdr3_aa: CASSQVTGGDETQYF
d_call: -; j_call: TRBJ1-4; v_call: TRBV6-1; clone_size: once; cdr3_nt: TGTGCCAGCAGGGCCCCTGACCTGTCAAAACTGTTTTTT; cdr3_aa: CASRAPDLSKLFF
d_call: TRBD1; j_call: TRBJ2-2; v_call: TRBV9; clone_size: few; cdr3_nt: TGTGCCAGCAGCGAAGCCCAGGGGGTTGGTACTCCCGGGGAGCTGTTTTTT; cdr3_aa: CASSEAQGVGTPGELFF
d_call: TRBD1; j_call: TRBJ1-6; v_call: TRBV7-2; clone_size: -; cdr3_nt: TGTGCCAGCAGTGACCCGGGACAGGATTCACCCCTCCACTTT; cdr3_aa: CASSDPGQDSPLHF
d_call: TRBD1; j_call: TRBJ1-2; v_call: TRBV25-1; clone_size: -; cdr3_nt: TGTGCCAGCGTACCGGACAGGGGCGACAATGGCTACACCTTC; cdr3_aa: CASVPDRGDNGYTF
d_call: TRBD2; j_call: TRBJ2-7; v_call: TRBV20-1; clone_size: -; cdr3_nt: TGCAGTGCTAGGTCGAAGCGGGGATTTACCTACGAGCAGTACTTC; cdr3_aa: CSARSKRGFTYEQYF
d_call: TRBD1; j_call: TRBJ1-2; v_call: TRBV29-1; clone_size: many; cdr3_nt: TGCAGCGTTGAGGGGACAGGGGCCTATGGCTACACCTTC; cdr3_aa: CSVEGTGAYGYTF
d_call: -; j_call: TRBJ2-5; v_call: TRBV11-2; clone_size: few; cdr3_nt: TGTGCCAGCAGCCCGCGGATTACACAAGAGACCCAGTACTTC; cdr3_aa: CASSPRITQETQYF
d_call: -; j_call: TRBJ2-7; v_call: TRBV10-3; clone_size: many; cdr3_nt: TGTGCCATCAGTGAGTCGGGGGGACCCTACGAGCAGTACTTC; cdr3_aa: CAISESGGPYEQYF
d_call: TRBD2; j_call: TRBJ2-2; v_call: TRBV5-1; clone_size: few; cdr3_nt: TGCGCCAGCAGCCTAGCGGGAGATCCTACCGGGGAGCTGTTTTTT; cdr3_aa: CASSLAGDPTGELFF
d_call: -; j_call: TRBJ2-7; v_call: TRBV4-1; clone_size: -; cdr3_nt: TGCGCCAGCAGCCAAACCCAGGGCCACGAGCAGTACTTC; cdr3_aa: CASSQTQGHEQYF
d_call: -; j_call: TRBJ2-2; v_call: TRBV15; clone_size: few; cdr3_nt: TGTGCCACCAGCAGAGATATAGGGCAGGGAAACACCGGGGAGCTGTTTTTT; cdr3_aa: CATSRDIGQGNTGELFF